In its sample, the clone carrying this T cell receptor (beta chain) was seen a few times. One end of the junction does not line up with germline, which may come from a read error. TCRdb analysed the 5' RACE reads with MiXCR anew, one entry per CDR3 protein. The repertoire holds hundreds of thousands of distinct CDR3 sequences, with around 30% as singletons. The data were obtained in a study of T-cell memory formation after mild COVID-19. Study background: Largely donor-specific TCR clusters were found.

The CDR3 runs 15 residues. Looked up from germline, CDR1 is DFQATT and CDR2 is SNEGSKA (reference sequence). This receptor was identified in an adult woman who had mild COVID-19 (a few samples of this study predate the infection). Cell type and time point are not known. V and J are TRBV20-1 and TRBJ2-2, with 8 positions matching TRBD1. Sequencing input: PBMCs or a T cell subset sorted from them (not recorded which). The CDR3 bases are TGCAGTGCAAGAGGACAGGGAAGTTGGGGCGGGGAGCTGTTTTTT. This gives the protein CSARGQGSWGGELFF.